A single sample is the source of the 5 T cell receptor beta chains below, sequenced in a study of cytomegalovirus exposure and HLA in healthy donors. Primers for the PCR totalled 60 Vbeta and 13 Jbeta. The repertoire was sequenced with immunoSEQ multiplex PCR; TCRdb's copy has only in-frame clones and lacks some. The data show 200,000 to 300,000 clones, with roughly 81% seen just once and 2% to 2.5% held by the top ten. Input material: PBMCs. These receptors all stem from a woman between 40 and 55 years old in good health and CMV-seropositive.

The chain recombines TRBV9 with TRBJ1-1; D may be TRBD1 (5 bases). This CDR3 region has 16 residues. V lost 3 bases and J 4 bases, leaving 19 bases between the germline ends. The V gene's germline CDR1 is SGDLS and CDR2 YYNGEE. The CDR3: CASSATRDSGGTEAFF. CDR3 DNA: TGTGCCAGCAGCGCTACTCGGGACTCGGGGGGCACTGAAGCTTTCTTT.

The rearrangement uses TRBV27 and TRBJ2-3; 10 bases map to TRBD2. Unmatched junction bases numbered 15, after V lost 6 bases and J lost 3 bases. The CDR3 runs to 18 residues. The germline CDR1 and CDR2 sequences are MNHEY and SMNVEV (reference sequence). In DNA form, the CDR3 reads TGTGCCAGCAGCTTGGGGGGCTTTGGGACTAGCGTAACAGATACGCAGTATTTT. Translated, it gives CASSLGGFGTSVTDTQYF.

Written as DNA, the CDR3 is TGCGCCAGCAGCCAAGATACCAGGGGGATCAACTATGGCTACACCTTC. The encoded protein is CASSQDTRGINYGYTF. The V and J genes are TRBV4-1 and TRBJ1-2, with 7 bases lining up with TRBD1. Germline lookup yields CDR1 MGHRA and CDR2 YSYEKL. The CDR3 covers 16 residues. V dropped 0 bases and J dropped 2; count of bases not matched to a gene: 6.

The V and J genes are TRBV7-3 and TRBJ2-1, with 12 bases aligning to TRBD2. Losses at the gene ends were 4 bases for V and 1 base for J; bases not matched to a gene: 5. Germline CDR1 reads SGHTA; CDR2 reads FQGTGA. The CDR3 covers 17 residues. The CDR3 is CASSSPLAGGSYNEQFF. CDR3 nucleotide sequence: TGTGCCAGCAGCTCGCCCCTAGCGGGAGGGTCCTACAATGAGCAGTTCTTC.

The V gene is TRBV18, the J gene TRBJ1-1; the D gene is possibly TRBD1 (5 bases). V lost 4 bases and J lost 4, with 16 bases in between. Germline V gene sequence: CDR1 KGHSH, CDR2 LQKENI. The CDR3 length is 15 residues. The CDR3 reads CASSLTAGGATEAFF. For the CDR3, the DNA is TGTGCCAGCTCACTCACGGCGGGGGGTGCCACTGAAGCTTTCTTT. Full variable domain (remainder filled in from reference TRBV18 and TRBJ1-1): NAGVMQNPRHLVRRRGQEARLRCSPMKGHSHVYWYRQLPEEGLKFMVYLQKENIIDESGMPKERFSAEFPKEGPSILRIQQVVRGDSAAYFCASSLTAGGATEAFFGQGTRLTVV.